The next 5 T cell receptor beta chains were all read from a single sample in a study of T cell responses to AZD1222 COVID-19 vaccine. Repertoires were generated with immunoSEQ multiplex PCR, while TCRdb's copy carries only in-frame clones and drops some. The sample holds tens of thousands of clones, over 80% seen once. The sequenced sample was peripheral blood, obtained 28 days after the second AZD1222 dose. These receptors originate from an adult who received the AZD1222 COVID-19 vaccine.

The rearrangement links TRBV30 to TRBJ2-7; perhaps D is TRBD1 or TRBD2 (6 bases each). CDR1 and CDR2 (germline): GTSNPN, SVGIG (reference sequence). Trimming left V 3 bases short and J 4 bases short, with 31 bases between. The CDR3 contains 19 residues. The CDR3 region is CAWSPTGQAVRGSPYEQYF. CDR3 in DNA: TGTGCCTGGAGCCCCACAGGGCAGGCGGTTCGGGGGTCCCCTTACGAGCAGTACTTC.

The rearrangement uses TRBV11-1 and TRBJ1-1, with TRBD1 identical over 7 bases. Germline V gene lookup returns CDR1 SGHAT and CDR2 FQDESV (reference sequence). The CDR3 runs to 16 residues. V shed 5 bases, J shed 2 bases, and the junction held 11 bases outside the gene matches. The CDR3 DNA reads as TGTGCCAGCAGCCCGGGACAGAGAAGGATCAACACTGAAGCTTTCTTT. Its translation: CASSPGQRRINTEAFF.

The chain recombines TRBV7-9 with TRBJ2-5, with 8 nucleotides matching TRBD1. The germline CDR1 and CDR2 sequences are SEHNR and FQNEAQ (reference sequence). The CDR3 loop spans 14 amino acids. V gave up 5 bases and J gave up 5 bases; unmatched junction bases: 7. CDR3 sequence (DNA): TGTGCCAGCAGCCCGCGGACAGGGCTGGAGACCCAGTACTTC. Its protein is CASSPRTGLETQYF.

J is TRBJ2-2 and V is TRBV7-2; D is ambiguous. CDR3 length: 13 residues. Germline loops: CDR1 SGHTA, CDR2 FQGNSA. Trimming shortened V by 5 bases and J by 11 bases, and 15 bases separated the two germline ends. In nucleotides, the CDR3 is TGTGCCAGCAGCCCCCCCCGCCGTGGAGAGCTGTTTTTT. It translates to CASSPPRRGELFF.

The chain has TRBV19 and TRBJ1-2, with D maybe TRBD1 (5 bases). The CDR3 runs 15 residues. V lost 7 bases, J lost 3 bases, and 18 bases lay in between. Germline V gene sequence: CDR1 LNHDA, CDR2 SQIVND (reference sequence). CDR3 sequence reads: CASNPVGRTDYGYTF. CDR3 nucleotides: TGTGCCAGTAATCCAGTGGGGCGAACTGACTATGGCTACACCTTC.